A single sample is the source of the 25 T cell receptor beta chains below, sequenced in a study of blood T cell repertoires in COVID-19 (dated by TCRdb to between 2020 and 2021). Library construction relied on the immunoSEQ multiplex PCR assay. TCRdb limited this immuneACCESS table to in-frame rearrangements with V and J called. A share of clones is missing; checked studies link under half to unresolved V genes, and the rest is unexplained. This sample is represented by about 92,000 clones; 87% of them were singletons. The top ten clonotypes cover 18% of the sample. Sequenced sample: peripheral blood. The receptors come from an older woman with COVID-19, enrolled during active disease.

There are a few counts of this clone. CDR3 nucleotide sequence: TGTGCCAGCAGCCAAGACAGGGCCGCGGAGCTGTTTTTT. Its translation: CASSQDRAAELFF. V is TRBV7-3 and J is TRBJ2-2, with 7 bases identical to TRBD1. The CDR3 runs to 13 residues. The germline CDR1 and CDR2 sequences are SGHTA and FQGTGA. After removal of 5 bases from V and 10 bases from J, the junction contained 7 bases not matched to a gene.

Only one count was recorded for this clone. The rearrangement links TRBV9 to TRBJ1-2; TRBD1 might be the D (6 bases). Germline values: CDR1 SGDLS, CDR2 YYNGEE. Deletions cut 5 bases from V and 4 bases from J, with 18 bases between. The CDR3 spans 15 residues. CDR3 region: CASRRGRSLFYGYTF. The CDR3 DNA follows: TGTGCCAGCAGGCGGGGGCGCTCCCTTTTCTATGGCTACACCTTC.

This chain connects TRBV4-3 to TRBJ1-4, with D perhaps TRBD1 (6 bases). Germline V lookup: CDR1 LGHNA, CDR2 YSLEER. V was pared by 0 bases and J by 8 bases, with 16 bases between. The CDR3 consists of 16 residues. This CDR3 reads CASSQDPRGFEEKLFF. CDR3 nucleotides: TGCGCCAGCAGCCAAGACCCGAGGGGGTTTGAAGAAAAACTGTTTTTT.

This clone was observed a single time. The chain uses TRBV5-6 and TRBJ2-3, with D possibly TRBD2 on 6 matching bases. This CDR3 is 16 amino acids long. The germline gives CDR1 SGHDT, CDR2 YYEEEE. V shed 4 bases and J shed 1 base, with 16 bases lying between them. The CDR3 loop is CASSLRSGRGTDTQYF. The CDR3 nucleotides are TGTGCCAGCAGCCTACGGAGCGGGCGAGGCACAGATACGCAGTATTTT. Full variable domain (outside the CDR3, taken from reference TRBV5-6 and TRBJ2-3): DAGVTQSPTHLIKTRGQQVTLRCSPKSGHDTVSWYQQALGQGPQFIFQYYEEEERQRGNFPDRFSGHQFPNYSSELNVNALLLGDSALYLCASSLRSGRGTDTQYFGPGTRLTVL.

J is TRBJ1-5 and V is TRBV6-5, with D perhaps TRBD1 (5 bases). V dropped 8 bases and J dropped 3 bases, with 17 bases sitting between them. The CDR3 is made up of 15 amino acids. Germline V gene data show CDR1 as MNHEY and CDR2 as SVGAGI. DNA for the CDR3: TGTGCCAGCGGAAGACGGGGGTTTGACAATCAGCCCCAGCATTTT. Amino acid sequence: CASGRRGFDNQPQHF.

The chain is built from TRBV27 and TRBJ2-3, with 11 bases fitting TRBD2. The junction had 3 bases not matched to a gene; V was cut back by 6 bases and J by 1 base. The germline gives CDR1 MNHEY, CDR2 SMNVEV (reference sequence). CDR3 length: 15 residues. CDR3 DNA: TGTGCCAGCAGCGAACTAGCGGGGGGCACAGATACGCAGTATTTT. Protein sequence: CASSELAGGTDTQYF.

This chain joins TRBV6-1 and TRBJ2-2; 11 bases map to TRBD2. The V segment lost 4 bases and the J segment 3 bases; nucleotides outside the gene matches: 4. The CDR3 is 16 residues long. Germline-derived CDR1 and CDR2 are MNHNS and SASEGT. CDR3 residues: CASSATSGADTGELFF. The CDR3 DNA reads as TGTGCCAGCAGTGCGACTAGCGGGGCGGACACCGGGGAGCTGTTTTTT.

The chain couples TRBV24-1 to TRBJ2-5; TRBD1 is a possible D gene (5 bases). The length of the CDR3 is 14 residues. CDR1 and CDR2 from the germline V gene are KGHDR and SFDVKD. The V end was cut by 5 bases, the J end by 2 bases, with 11 bases between. The CDR3 protein is CATSGPGPQETQYF. CDR3 in DNA: TGTGCCACCAGTGGGCCAGGGCCTCAAGAGACCCAGTACTTC.

V and J are TRBV6-5 and TRBJ2-5; D is perhaps TRBD1 (5 bases). V gave up 0 bases and J gave up 5 bases, with 16 bases separating them. The CDR3 runs 16 residues. CDR1 is MNHEY and CDR2 is SVGAGI in the germline V gene. CDR3 DNA: TGTGCCAGCAGTTACTCTTGGCAGGGCCGGTCTGAGACCCAGTACTTC. It is translated as CASSYSWQGRSETQYF.

The chain has TRBV15 and TRBJ1-4; D unresolved. V lost 3 bases and J lost 2, with 22 bases in between. The CDR3 sequence is 19 residues long. Germline values: CDR1 LNHNV, CDR2 YYDKDF (reference sequence). The CDR3 nucleotides are TGTGCCACCAGCAGGCGGTGGGAGCACGAAAGGGAGACTAATGAAAAACTGTTTTTT. It translates to CATSRRWEHERETNEKLFF. The full variable domain, with the rest looked up from reference TRBV15 and TRBJ1-4, is DAMVIQNPRYQVTQFGKPVTLSCSQTLNHNVMYWYQQKSSQAPKLLFHYYDKDFNNEADTPDNFQSRRPNTSFCFLDIRSPGLGDTAMYLCATSRRWEHERETNEKLFFGSGTQLSVL.

The V and J genes are TRBV9 and TRBJ2-7, with TRBD2 as a possible D gene (6 bases). Trimming took off 0 bases at V and 5 bases at J, with 15 bases between the two ends. This CDR3 region has 15 residues. Germline loops: CDR1 SGDLS, CDR2 YYNGEE. As DNA, the CDR3 is TGTGCCAGCAGCGTAGCCTCGACGGGGGTTAACGAGCAGTACTTC. It yields the protein CASSVASTGVNEQYF. Supplemented by reference TRBV9 and TRBJ2-7, the full variable domain reads DSGVTQTPKHLITATGQRVTLRCSPRSGDLSVYWYQQSLDQGLQFLIQYYNGEERAKGNILERFSAQQFPDLHSELNLSSLELGDSALYFCASSVASTGVNEQYFGPGTRLTVT.

This clone was detected once. V usage is TRBV29-1 and J usage is TRBJ2-7; D is uncertain. Germline CDR1 and CDR2: SQVTM and ANQGSEA. V was pared by 4 bases and J by 0 bases, with 4 bases between. This CDR3 spans 11 amino acids. The CDR3 is CSVAVSYEQYF. For the CDR3, the DNA is TGCAGCGTTGCTGTCTCCTACGAGCAGTACTTC.

J is TRBJ1-1 and V is TRBV6-2 or TRBV6-3, with D possibly matching TRBD1 (5 bases). This CDR3 has 12 residues. Per germline, CDR1 MNHEY and CDR2 SVGEGT. The V end was cut by 2 bases, the J end by 7 bases, with 8 bases between. The CDR3 region is CASSYRQGEAFF. The CDR3 nucleotides are TGTGCCAGCAGTTACCGCCAGGGTGAAGCTTTCTTT.

This clone has a single count. The chain employs TRBV21-1 and TRBJ1-5; TRBD1, as called in the table, went unchecked against the DNA. TRBV21-1 is described as a pseudogene. The CDR3 consists of 16 residues. The CDR3: CASSKGGQGFWQPQHF. In DNA, the CDR3 is TGTGCCAGCAGCAAGGGGGGACAGGGGTTTTGGCAGCCCCAGCATTTT.

This chain links TRBV5-6 with TRBJ1-4; perhaps TRBD1 as D (5 bases). There are 14 residues in the CDR3. V shed 3 bases and J shed 3 bases, with 9 bases lying between them. CDR1 is SGHDT and CDR2 is YYEEEE in the germline V gene. This chain's CDR3 is CASSYRGANEKLFF. The CDR3 nucleotides read TGTGCCAGCAGCTACCGGGGGGCTAATGAAAAACTGTTTTTT.

The J gene is TRBJ2-7, the V gene TRBV6-5; D is perhaps TRBD2 (6 bases). This CDR3 spans 14 amino acids. CDR1 and CDR2 (germline): MNHEY, SVGAGI. Trimming stripped 6 bases from V and 7 bases from J, with 19 bases between. CDR3 protein: CASRVLGTGREQYF. CDR3 DNA: TGTGCCAGCAGGGTGTTAGGTACGGGGAGGGAGCAGTACTTC.

The genes are TRBV5-1 and TRBJ1-1; unclear D gene. This CDR3 has 15 residues. The germline CDR1 and CDR2 sequences are SGHRS and YFSETQ. V lost 0 bases, J lost 3 bases, and 12 bases lay in between. The CDR3 is CASSLGPGSDTEAFF. The CDR3 DNA sequence: TGCGCCAGCAGCTTGGGGCCGGGTTCGGACACTGAAGCTTTCTTT.

The chain joins TRBV19 to TRBJ1-5; D perhaps matches TRBD1 (6 bases). V lost 5 bases to trimming and J lost 3 bases, with 11 bases between them. The germline CDR1 and CDR2 sequences are LNHDA and SQIVND (reference sequence). This CDR3 has 14 amino acids. CDR3 sequence: CASSVGQHNQPQHF. CDR3 nucleotide sequence: TGTGCCAGTAGTGTAGGACAGCACAATCAGCCCCAGCATTTT.

This chain joins TRBV6-1 and TRBJ2-3; possibly TRBD2 for D (6 bases). The CDR3 covers 15 residues. Germline V lookup: CDR1 MNHNS, CDR2 SASEGT. The V gene lost 3 bases and the J gene lost 4 bases, with 14 bases spanning the gap. The CDR3, as DNA: TGTGCCAGCAGTGAGTGGACGGGGGACGCAGATACGCAGTATTTT. This codes for CASSEWTGDADTQYF.

This chain joins TRBV5-8 and TRBJ2-3, with D tentatively TRBD2 (5 bases). The CDR3 consists of 14 residues. V was trimmed by 2 bases and J by 6 bases, leaving 13 bases between them. Germline CDR1 is SGHTS and CDR2 is YDEGEE. The CDR3 loop is CASSFFSGLDTQYF. The CDR3 bases are TGTGCCAGCAGCTTTTTTTCGGGGTTGGATACGCAGTATTTT.

This clone showed up just once. The CDR3 nucleotides read TGTGCCACCAGCAGGGGGACAGGGTACGAGCAGTACTTC. As protein: CATSRGTGYEQYF. This chain connects TRBV15 to TRBJ2-7; 9 nucleotides align to TRBD1. This CDR3 has 13 residues. V lost 3 bases and J lost 4; bases outside the gene matches: 1. The V gene's germline CDR1 is LNHNV and CDR2 YYDKDF (reference sequence).

V gene TRBV4-3 combines with J gene TRBJ2-1; 10 positions match TRBD1. The CDR3 contains 17 residues. The germline gives CDR1 LGHNA, CDR2 YSLEER. V was clipped by 3 bases and J by 4 bases; unmatched bases: 9. The CDR3 sequence: CASSQGRTGGIYNEQFF. The CDR3 region has the DNA TGCGCCAGCAGCCAGGGCCGGACAGGGGGAATTTACAATGAGCAGTTCTTC.

The chain recombines TRBV12-3 or TRBV12-4 with TRBJ1-1; 8 nucleotides match TRBD1. This CDR3 is built from 13 residues. Unmatched junction bases numbered 4, after V lost 6 bases and J lost 4 bases. CDR3 bases: TGTGCCAGCAGCTATACAGGGGGCACTGAAGCTTTCTTT. It encodes CASSYTGGTEAFF.

This chain uses TRBV28 with TRBJ1-4; 9 nucleotides agree with TRBD1. This CDR3 has 16 amino acids. Germline V lookup: CDR1 MDHEN, CDR2 SYDVKM. V shed 1 base, J shed 8 bases, and the junction held 8 bases outside the gene matches. The CDR3 coding sequence is TGTGCCAGCAGTTTATCGGGACAGGGAAGGGACGAAAAACTGTTTTTT. Its translation is CASSLSGQGRDEKLFF.

This chain connects TRBV9 to TRBJ1-2; 7 nucleotides match TRBD1. Germline trimming cut 0 bases from V and 3 bases from J; bases unmatched to any gene: 2. Germline values: CDR1 SGDLS, CDR2 YYNGEE. The CDR3 has 14 amino acids. CDR3 nucleotides: TGTGCCAGCAGCGTAGCGCAGGGGGACTATGGCTACACCTTC. It is translated as CASSVAQGDYGYTF.